Listed below are T cell receptor beta chains from one sample, sequenced in a study of shared clonotypes between healthy human individuals. Assay: immunoSEQ multiplex PCR; the TCRdb copy retains only in-frame clones and omits some. The sample consists of some 2,500,000 clones, about 90% of them appearing once. Specimen: naive CD4+ T cells from PBMCs. Every receptor here comes from a man aged 18 to 29 in good health. Some clones in this sample may be carry-over from other donors' samples. Both conserved end residues are part of each CDR3. A D gene is named only where the DNA matches it firmly. Expanded clones are given a class, and other clones once, few, many or no size at all.

size	D	V	J	DNA	CDR3
NA	TRBD2	TRBV7-6	TRBJ2-1	TGTGCCAGCAGCTTAGCCTGGAGACCGTCGACTAGCGGGAGTAATGAGCAGTTCTTC	CASSLAWRPSTSGSNEQFF
NA	NA	TRBV5-8	TRBJ2-1	TGTGCCAGCAGCTTTGAGAGGACCTACAATGAGCAGTTCTTC	CASSFERTYNEQFF
NA	TRBD2	TRBV7-9	TRBJ2-4	TGTGCCAGCAGCCCAAGACCTAGCGGGGCACTAGCCAAAAACATTCAGTACTTC	CASSPRPSGALAKNIQYF
once	NA	TRBV4-1	TRBJ2-7	TGCGCCAGCAGCCAAGAACCGGGGAGCGGTGGCTACGAGCAGTACTTC	CASSQEPGSGGYEQYF
once	TRBD1	TRBV7-9	TRBJ2-7	TGTGCCAGCAGCCCATCCGGGACAGAATACGAGCAGTACTTC	CASSPSGTEYEQYF
NA	NA	TRBV28	TRBJ2-1	TGTGCCAGCAGTTTATGGCCAACAACCTACAATGAGCAGTTCTTC	CASSLWPTTYNEQFF
NA	NA	TRBV4-3	TRBJ2-7	TGCGCCAGCAGCCAAGATTTATCCAAAAGGACGGCCTACGAGCAGTACTTC	CASSQDLSKRTAYEQYF
NA	NA	TRBV2	TRBJ2-7	TGTGCCAGCAGATTCGAGAGGACTTCCTACGAGCAGTACTTC	CASRFERTSYEQYF
NA	NA	TRBV5-1	TRBJ2-1	TGCGCCAGCAGCTTCCAACTTCAGGGGATGCTTTACAATGAGCAGTTCTTC	CASSFQLQGMLYNEQFF
NA	TRBD2	TRBV4-1	TRBJ2-7	TGCGCCAGCAGCCCACGACAGGGACTAGCGGGAACCTCCTACGAGCAGTACTTC	CASSPRQGLAGTSYEQYF
NA	NA	TRBV6-5	TRBJ2-3	TGTGCCAGCAGGGGATTCACAGATACGCAGTATTTT	CASRGFTDTQYF
NA	TRBD1	TRBV28	TRBJ1-6	TGTGCCAGCACCTCACAGGGGAGAGGGGATTCACCCCTCCACTTT	CASTSQGRGDSPLHF
few	NA	TRBV2	TRBJ1-5	TGTGCCAGCAGTGAATGGGACCGGCTTGGACCCCAGCATTTT	CASSEWDRLGPQHF
NA	NA	TRBV28	TRBJ2-1	TGTGCCAGCCGCCGAGGGGGGGGCCCAGTCAATGAGCAGTTCTTC	CASRRGGGPVNEQFF
NA	NA	TRBV19	TRBJ2-6	TGTGCCAGTAGTATTCGGGGGACTGGGGCCAACGTCCTGACTTTC	CASSIRGTGANVLTF
once	TRBD1	TRBV29-1	TRBJ1-1	TGCAGCGTTCCCAACCGGGACAGGGGGGCTTCGAACACTGAAGCTTTCTTT	CSVPNRDRGASNTEAFF
NA	TRBD2	TRBV29-1	TRBJ2-7	TGCACCCCCGGGCTAGCGGGACGGGCCGCCTACGAGCAGTACTTC	CTPGLAGRAAYEQYF
once	NA	TRBV4-1	TRBJ2-7	TGCGCCAGCAGCCAAAACCGGGACCGAACCTACGAGCAGTACTTC	CASSQNRDRTYEQYF
NA	NA	TRBV29-1	TRBJ2-3	TGCAGCGTTGAGGTAGCAGGGGCGTCCGCAGATACGCAGTATTTT	CSVEVAGASADTQYF
NA	NA	TRBV7-9	TRBJ1-4	TGTGCCAGCAGCTTAATGGGGGGCACTAATGAAAAACTGTTTTTT	CASSLMGGTNEKLFF
NA	NA	TRBV29-1	TRBJ2-3	TGCAGCGTTGAAGATTTGGGTGGAGGGATTACGCAGTATTTT	CSVEDLGGGITQYF
once	TRBD2	TRBV5-1	TRBJ2-1	TGCGCCAGCATGTCCCCTAGCGGGGGGAATGAGCAGTTCTTC	CASMSPSGGNEQFF
NA	TRBD2	TRBV7-3	TRBJ2-3	TGTGCCAGCAGCGCCCATCGGGGCGGGGCTAGCGGGAACTCAGATACGCAGTATTTT	CASSAHRGGASGNSDTQYF
NA	NA	TRBV7-9	TRBJ2-2	TGTGCCAGCAGCCCCGGAGGATATGGAACCGGGGAGCTGTTTTTT	CASSPGGYGTGELFF
NA	NA	TRBV7-2	TRBJ2-7	TGTGCCAGCAGCTTAGAGGCGGGGAGCTCCTACGAGCAGTACTTC	CASSLEAGSSYEQYF
once	NA	TRBV11-3	TRBJ2-3	TGTGCCAGCAGCGTTCCAGGAGTCTCCGATACGCAGTATTTT	CASSVPGVSDTQYF
NA	NA	TRBV25-1	TRBJ2-7	TGTGCCAGCAGTGAATCCAGGGTCCACGAGCAGTACTTC	CASSESRVHEQYF
NA	TRBD1	TRBV6-1	TRBJ2-7	TGTGCCAGCCTTCCGACAGGGAGTTACGAGCAGTACTTC	CASLPTGSYEQYF
NA	NA	TRBV18	TRBJ1-5	TGTGCCAGCTCACCACCGGAGGGGGGAGGCAATCAGCCCCAGCATTTT	CASSPPEGGGNQPQHF
NA	NA	TRBV5-4	TRBJ2-1	TGTGCCAGCAGCTTTGGGGAAGGACACTACAATGAGCAGTTCTTC	CASSFGEGHYNEQFF
NA	TRBD1	TRBV5-1	TRBJ2-3	TGCGCCAGCAGCCATGTCGGACAGGGAGCAGATACGCAGTATTTT	CASSHVGQGADTQYF
NA	NA	TRBV2	TRBJ2-7	TGTGCCTCGAAAGGGACTCCCTACGAGCAGTACTTC	CASKGTPYEQYF
NA	TRBD1	TRBV5-1	TRBJ2-1	TGCGCCAGCAGCTCTTCGAGACAGGGTTCGGAGGAGCAGTTCTTC	CASSSSRQGSEEQFF
once	NA	TRBV4-2	TRBJ2-7	TGTGCCAGCAGCCAATATGGGTCGGGGGCCCTCTACGAGCAGTACTTC	CASSQYGSGALYEQYF
NA	NA	TRBV23-1	TRBJ1-1	TGCGCCAGCAGTCACGCGGGACACAAGAACACTGAAGCTTTCTTT	CASSHAGHKNTEAFF
NA	NA	TRBV5-1	TRBJ2-5	TGCGCCAGCAGCTCCGGGACTCTGGGGGAGACCCAGTACTTC	CASSSGTLGETQYF
NA	TRBD2	TRBV7-9	TRBJ2-3	TGTGCCAGCAGCCCTTGGGCGGGAGAGTCAGATACGCAGTATTTT	CASSPWAGESDTQYF
few	NA	TRBV19	TRBJ1-5	TGTGCCAGTAGCCCTAACACAAATAATCAGCCCCAGCATTTT	CASSPNTNNQPQHF
NA	NA	TRBV6-6	TRBJ1-1	TGTGCCAGCAGTTACTCGACGACACTGAACACTGAAGCTTTCTTT	CASSYSTTLNTEAFF
NA	NA	TRBV12-1	TRBJ2-5	TGTGCCAGCAGCTTGACAGGGGGTCCAGCGGGAGAACAAGAGACCCAGTACTTC	CASSLTGGPAGEQETQYF
NA	NA	TRBV7-2	TRBJ2-2	TGTGCCAGCAGGAGGACGGGCACCGGGGAGCTGTTTTTT	CASRRTGTGELFF
NA	TRBD1	TRBV12-5	TRBJ2-1	TGTGCTAGTGGTTTGGAGACAGGGGGCGTCTACAATGAGCAGTTCTTC	CASGLETGGVYNEQFF
NA	TRBD2	TRBV4-2	TRBJ2-3	TGTGCCAGCAGCCAGTTACTAGCGGGAGTCGGCACAGATACGCAGTATTTT	CASSQLLAGVGTDTQYF
NA	NA	TRBV19	TRBJ1-5	TGTGCCAGTAGAAGTAACAGGAGGGAAACACAGCCCCAGCATTTT	CASRSNRRETQPQHF
NA	NA	TRBV11-2	TRBJ2-7	TGTGCCAGCAGCCCCCTGACAGTGAGCTCCTACGAGCAGTACTTC	CASSPLTVSSYEQYF
once	NA	TRBV6-1	TRBJ2-4	TGTGCCAGCAGTGGAGCAAAACAGGGACCTGGTGCCAACATTCAGTACTTC	CASSGAKQGPGANIQYF
once	NA	TRBV9	TRBJ2-1	TGTGCCAGCAGCCCCGTGGTTGGGGGAAATGAGCAGTTCTTC	CASSPVVGGNEQFF
NA	NA	TRBV6-5	TRBJ1-4	TGTGCCAGCAGCCCTGGGGGGGCTAATGAAAAACTGTTTTTT	CASSPGGANEKLFF
NA	TRBD1	TRBV5-1	TRBJ1-4	TGCGCCAGCAGCAACTCCGGGACAGGGGGGGAAAAACTGTTTTTT	CASSNSGTGGEKLFF
NA	TRBD1	TRBV6-1	TRBJ1-5	TGTGCCAGCAGAACAGGGGATCAGCCCCAGCATTTT	CASRTGDQPQHF
few	TRBD1	TRBV5-1	TRBJ1-5	TGCGCCAGCAGGGCAGGGGGCGATACGAATCAGCCCCAGCATTTT	CASRAGGDTNQPQHF
once	TRBD1	TRBV10-1	TRBJ2-7	TGCGCCAGTTCGACAGGGCTCTACGAGCAGTACTTC	CASSTGLYEQYF
NA	NA	TRBV6-5	TRBJ1-4	TGTGCCAGCTCCCGAGAGGGGCTGGCTAATGAAAAACTGTTTTTT	CASSREGLANEKLFF
NA	NA	TRBV7-9	TRBJ2-5	TGTGCCAGCAGCTACTTAGTGTCGGGGCAGGGGAGTGGAGAGACCCAGTACTTC	CASSYLVSGQGSGETQYF